The 18 T cell receptor beta chains presented below share a single source sample, sequenced in a study of T-cell reconstitution after alpha-beta-depleted transplantation in children. Unique molecular identifiers tagged the TCRbeta library. TCRdb fed the PCR reads into MiXCR, producing one record per CDR3 protein. The profile shows 300,000 to 350,000 distinct CDR3 sequences, roughly 17% of them singletons. This material consisted of PBMCs, mostly from graft donor cells, taken 360 days after TCRalphabeta/CD19-depleted stem cell transplant. The receptors derive from a male patient between 2 and 15 years old who had a stem cell transplant for acute lymphoblastic leukemia, so the T cells may come from the graft donor.

This clonotype was detected only a few times. The gene calls are TRBV4-3 and TRBJ2-7, with no clear D. CDR3 length: 15 amino acids. Trimming removed 0 bases at V and 3 bases at J, with 12 bases between. From germline, CDR1 is LGHNA and CDR2 YSLEER. The CDR3 DNA reads as TGCGCCAGCAGCCAAGACGGCACGGTCAACTACGAGCAGTACTTC. Translated: CASSQDGTVNYEQYF.

The gene calls are TRBV5-5 and TRBJ2-2; D is ambiguous. Germline V gene data show CDR1 as SGHKS and CDR2 as YYEKEE (reference sequence). The CDR3 runs to 13 residues. Trimming cost V 0 bases and J 6 bases, with 6 bases left between them. The CDR3 sequence: CASSLDSPGELFF. As DNA, the CDR3 is TGTGCCAGCAGCTTGGACAGTCCCGGGGAGCTGTTTTTT.

This clonotype was picked up a small number of times. The chain links TRBV3-1 to TRBJ2-1; D gene uncertain. There are 13 residues in the CDR3. Germline lookup yields CDR1 LGHDT and CDR2 YNNKEL (reference sequence). V was pared by 4 bases and J by 6 bases, with 10 bases between. The CDR3 sequence: CASSPTMGNEQFF. In DNA, the CDR3 is TGTGCCAGCAGCCCGACCATGGGCAATGAGCAGTTCTTC.

This clonotype was picked up a small number of times. The J gene is TRBJ2-3, the V gene TRBV28, with D hard to call. This CDR3 has 15 amino acids. Deletions cut 3 bases from V and 0 bases from J, with 10 bases between. The V gene's germline CDR1 is MDHEN and CDR2 SYDVKM. In DNA form, the CDR3 reads TGTGCCAGCAGTTTTCCCAGGTCTAGCACAGATACGCAGTATTTT. It codes for CASSFPRSSTDTQYF.

This clonotype was detected many times. The rearrangement joins TRBV5-6 to TRBJ2-5; no clear D. In germline, CDR1 is SGHDT, CDR2 YYEEEE. Trimming removed 0 bases at V and 2 bases at J, with 5 bases between. This CDR3 region has 13 residues. The DNA of the CDR3 is TGTGCCAGCAGCTTGGAGCCGCAAGAGACCCAGTACTTC. Protein product: CASSLEPQETQYF.

This clonotype was counted a few times. The chain is built from TRBV20-1 and TRBJ2-7, with 7 bases matching TRBD1. Germline loops: CDR1 DFQATT, CDR2 SNEGSKA (reference sequence). The CDR3 sequence is 12 residues long. The ends lost 4 bases at V and 2 bases at J; junction bases unmatched: 2. CDR3 DNA: TGCAGTGCTACAACAGGGGCCTACGAGCAGTACTTC. Translating it yields CSATTGAYEQYF.

This clonotype was observed a few times. The V and J genes are TRBV15 and TRBJ2-3; TRBD2 might be the D (6 bases). This CDR3 region has 14 residues. Germline V gene lookup returns CDR1 LNHNV and CDR2 YYDKDF (reference sequence). The ends were cut back, 5 bases at V and 4 bases at J, with 13 bases in the middle. CDR3: CATSGGTFSDTQYF. CDR3 nucleotides: TGTGCCACCAGCGGGGGGACCTTCTCAGATACGCAGTATTTT.

V is TRBV10-3 and J is TRBJ2-2; D gene uncertain. V gave up 7 bases and J gave up 4 bases, with 7 bases separating them. This CDR3 is built from 12 residues. Germline CDR1 reads ENHRY; CDR2 reads SYGVKD. In DNA form, the CDR3 reads TGTGCCATCACGGTCCGCACCGGGGAGCTGTTTTTT. Amino acids: CAITVRTGELFF.

This clonotype was found many times. The gene calls are TRBV7-8 and TRBJ2-1, with 12 bases aligning to TRBD2. Germline V gives CDR1 SGHVS, CDR2 FQNEAQ. The CDR3 contains 18 residues. V lost 1 base to trimming and J lost 5 bases; unmatched junction nucleotides: 9. The CDR3 nucleotides are TGTGCCAGCAGCTTAGTGTCCTGGACTAGCGGGATACACAATGAGCAGTTCTTC. Amino acid sequence: CASSLVSWTSGIHNEQFF.

The chain has TRBV7-2 and TRBJ2-7, with D hard to call. V was cut by 5 bases and J by 2 bases, with 10 bases left in between. The CDR3 totals 13 residues. Germline CDR1 SGHTA, CDR2 FQGNSA. The CDR3 bases are TGTGCCAGCAGCCGGTCCCCTACCTACGAGCAGTACTTC. Translated: CASSRSPTYEQYF.

This clonotype was seen a few times. The chain joins TRBV10-3 to TRBJ2-7, with D perhaps TRBD1 (6 bases). Between the trimmed V and J ends, which lost 2 bases and 6 bases, there was a span of 11 bases. This CDR3 region has 13 residues. Germline loops: CDR1 ENHRY, CDR2 SYGVKD. The CDR3 is CAISEHRALEQYF. Written as DNA, the CDR3 is TGTGCCATCAGTGAGCACAGGGCCCTCGAGCAGTACTTC.

The V gene is TRBV27, the J gene TRBJ2-1; 9 nucleotides match TRBD1. The CDR3 extends over 15 amino acids. The germline gives CDR1 MNHEY, CDR2 SMNVEV (reference sequence). Trimming at V came to 4 bases and at J to 6 bases, leaving 7 bases not matched to a gene. CDR3 in DNA: TGTGCCAGCAGTTGGGACAGGGCCCTTCCCAATGAGCAGTTCTTC. Its protein is CASSWDRALPNEQFF.

V and J are TRBV24-1 and TRBJ2-3; D perhaps matches TRBD1 (6 bases). V lost 4 bases, J lost 5 bases, and 12 bases lay in between. The CDR3 runs to 14 residues. Germline values: CDR1 KGHDR, CDR2 SFDVKD. The CDR3 is CATSDPSRGDTQYF. The CDR3 region has the DNA TGTGCCACCAGTGACCCCTCCAGGGGAGATACGCAGTATTTT.

The chain links TRBV20-1 to TRBJ1-1; 7 bases fit TRBD1. The germline V gene encodes CDR1 DFQATT and CDR2 SNEGSKA (reference sequence). The CDR3 extends over 16 amino acids. The V and J ends lost 3 bases and 3 bases, in that order; junction bases with no gene match: 13. CDR3 sequence (DNA): TGCAGTGCTAGGGGCCGAGGGGGCTACACGGACACTGAAGCTTTCTTT. This codes for CSARGRGGYTDTEAFF.

This clonotype was seen a few times. The chain is built from TRBV5-5 and TRBJ2-5; D remains ambiguous. Trimming took off 5 bases at V and 0 bases at J, with 8 bases between the two ends. The CDR3 is 13 amino acids. Germline V gene lookup returns CDR1 SGHKS and CDR2 YYEKEE (reference sequence). The CDR3 region is CASRERDQETQYF. For the CDR3, the DNA is TGTGCCAGCAGAGAACGGGACCAAGAGACCCAGTACTTC.

The sample holds a few counts of this clonotype. The V call is TRBV6-4, the J call TRBJ2-4, with D possibly being TRBD1 or TRBD2 (6 bases each). Per germline, CDR1 MRHNA and CDR2 SNTAGT. V was shortened by 11 bases and J by 3 bases, with 35 bases between the two germline ends. The CDR3 consists of 20 residues. The CDR3 DNA reads as TGTGCCGACTCCCCGAGCTCAGGGAGTGGGGGGCCTCTAGGCAAAAACATTCAGTACTTC. Protein: CADSPSSGSGGPLGKNIQYF.

The chain is built from TRBV6-5 and TRBJ2-1; possible D gene TRBD2, 6 bases. The CDR3 is 15 residues long. V dropped 2 bases and J dropped 6 bases, with 14 bases sitting between them. Germline V gene data show CDR1 as MNHEY and CDR2 as SVGAGI. The CDR3 nucleotides read TGTGCCAGCAGTTACCTAGCGCCCGCGCGCAATGAGCAGTTCTTC. This codes for CASSYLAPARNEQFF.

V is TRBV11-2 and J is TRBJ2-2; 8 bases match TRBD2. The CDR3 totals 17 residues. Germline values: CDR1 SGHAT, CDR2 FQNNGV. J lost 5 bases, V lost 5 bases, and 13 bases had no gene match. As DNA, the CDR3 is TGTGCCAGCAGCCGACGGACTAGCCCCGCGGGAACCGGGGAGCTGTTTTTT. Translation: CASSRRTSPAGTGELFF.